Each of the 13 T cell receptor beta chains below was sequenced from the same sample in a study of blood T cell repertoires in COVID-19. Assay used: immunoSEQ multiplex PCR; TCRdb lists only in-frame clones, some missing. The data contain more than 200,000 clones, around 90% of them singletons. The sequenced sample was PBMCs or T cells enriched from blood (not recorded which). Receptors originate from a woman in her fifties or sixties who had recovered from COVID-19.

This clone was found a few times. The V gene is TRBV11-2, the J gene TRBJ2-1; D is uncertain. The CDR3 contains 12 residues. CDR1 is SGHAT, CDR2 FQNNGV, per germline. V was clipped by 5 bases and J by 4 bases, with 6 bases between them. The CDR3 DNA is TGTGCCAGCAGCCCCCAATACAATGAGCAGTTCTTC. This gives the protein CASSPQYNEQFF.

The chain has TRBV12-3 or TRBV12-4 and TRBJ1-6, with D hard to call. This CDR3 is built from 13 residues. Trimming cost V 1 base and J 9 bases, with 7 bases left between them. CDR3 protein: CASSLERGSPLHF. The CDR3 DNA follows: TGTGCCAGCAGTTTAGAGCGGGGTTCACCCCTCCACTTT.

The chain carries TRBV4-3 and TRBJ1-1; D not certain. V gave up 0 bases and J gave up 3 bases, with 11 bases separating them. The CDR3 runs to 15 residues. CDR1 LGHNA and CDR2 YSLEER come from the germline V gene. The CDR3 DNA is TGCGCCAGCAGCCAAGATCTAAGTAGTCACACTGAAGCTTTCTTT. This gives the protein CASSQDLSSHTEAFF.

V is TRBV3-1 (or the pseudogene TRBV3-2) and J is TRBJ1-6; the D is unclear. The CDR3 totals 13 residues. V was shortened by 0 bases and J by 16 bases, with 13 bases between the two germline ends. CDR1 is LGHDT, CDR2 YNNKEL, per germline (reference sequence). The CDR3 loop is CASSQDVRSWLHF. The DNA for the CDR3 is TGTGCCAGCAGCCAAGATGTGCGCTCTTGGCTCCACTTT.

CDR3 amino acids: CASGYNRRGADVDTEAFF. The CDR3 region has the DNA TGTGCTAGTGGTTACAACCGACGGGGGGCCGATGTTGACACTGAAGCTTTCTTT. J is TRBJ1-1 and V is TRBV12-5; TRBD1 is a possible D gene (6 bases). CDR1 is LGHNT, CDR2 FRNRAP, per germline. The CDR3 runs 18 residues. V dropped 4 bases and J dropped 3 bases, with 24 bases sitting between them.

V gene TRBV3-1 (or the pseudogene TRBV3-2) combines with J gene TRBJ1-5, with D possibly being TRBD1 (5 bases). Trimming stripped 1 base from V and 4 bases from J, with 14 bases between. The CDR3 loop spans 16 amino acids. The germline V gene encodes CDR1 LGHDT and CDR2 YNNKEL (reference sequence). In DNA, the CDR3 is TGTGCCAGCAGCCAAGGACCGCTAGGGGCAAATCAGCCCCAGCATTTT. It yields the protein CASSQGPLGANQPQHF.

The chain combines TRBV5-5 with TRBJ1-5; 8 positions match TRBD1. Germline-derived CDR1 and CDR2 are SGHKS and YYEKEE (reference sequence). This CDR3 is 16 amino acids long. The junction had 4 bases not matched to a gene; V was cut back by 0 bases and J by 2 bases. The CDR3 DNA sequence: TGTGCCAGCAGCTTGGGGACAGGGTGGGGCAATCAGCCCCAGCATTTT. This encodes CASSLGTGWGNQPQHF. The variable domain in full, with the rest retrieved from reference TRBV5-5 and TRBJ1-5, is DAGVTQSPTHLIKTRGQQVTLRCSPISGHKSVSWYQQVLGQGPQFIFQYYEKEERGRGNFPDRFSARQFPNYSSELNVNALLLGDSALYLCASSLGTGWGNQPQHFGDGTRLSIL.

CDR3: CASSSPMAGAITGELFF. The CDR3 nucleotides are TGTGCCAGCAGCAGTCCCATGGCGGGAGCTATCACCGGGGAGCTGTTTTTT. J is TRBJ2-2 and V is TRBV3-1 (or the pseudogene TRBV3-2), with 7 bases matching TRBD2. The germline CDR1 and CDR2 sequences are LGHDT and YNNKEL (reference sequence). The J segment lost 4 bases and the V segment lost 5 bases, leaving 13 bases of the junction unmatched. The CDR3 extends over 17 amino acids.

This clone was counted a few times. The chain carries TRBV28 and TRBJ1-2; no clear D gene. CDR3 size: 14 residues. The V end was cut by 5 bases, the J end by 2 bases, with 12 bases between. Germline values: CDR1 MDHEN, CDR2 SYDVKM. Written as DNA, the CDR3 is TGTGCCAGCAGTCTTACGCTAGTCAACTATGGCTACACCTTC. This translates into CASSLTLVNYGYTF.

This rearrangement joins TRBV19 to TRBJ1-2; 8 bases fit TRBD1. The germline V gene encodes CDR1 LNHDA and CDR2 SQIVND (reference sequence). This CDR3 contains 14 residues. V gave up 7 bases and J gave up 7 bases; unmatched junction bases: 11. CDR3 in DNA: TGTGCCAGTAACACTATCCAGGGGGCAGGTGGCTACACCTTC. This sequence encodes CASNTIQGAGGYTF. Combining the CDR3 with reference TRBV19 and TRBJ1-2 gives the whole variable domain DGGITQSPKYLFRKEGQNVTLSCEQNLNHDAMYWYRQDPGQGLRLIYYSQIVNDFQKGDIAEGYSVSREKKESFPLTVTSAQKNPTAFYLCASNTIQGAGGYTFGSGTRLTVV.

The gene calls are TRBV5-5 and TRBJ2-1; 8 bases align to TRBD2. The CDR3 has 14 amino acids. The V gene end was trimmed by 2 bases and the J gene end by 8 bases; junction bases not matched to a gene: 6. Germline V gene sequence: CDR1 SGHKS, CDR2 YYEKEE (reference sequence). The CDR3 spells CASSLSGGLHEQFF. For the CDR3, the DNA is TGTGCCAGCAGCTTATCGGGAGGGTTGCATGAGCAGTTCTTC.

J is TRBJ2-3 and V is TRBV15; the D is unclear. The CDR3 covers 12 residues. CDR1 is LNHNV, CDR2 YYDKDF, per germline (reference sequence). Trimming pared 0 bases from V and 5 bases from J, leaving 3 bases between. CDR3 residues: CATSRDQDTQYF. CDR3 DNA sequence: TGTGCCACCAGCAGAGATCAAGATACGCAGTATTTT.

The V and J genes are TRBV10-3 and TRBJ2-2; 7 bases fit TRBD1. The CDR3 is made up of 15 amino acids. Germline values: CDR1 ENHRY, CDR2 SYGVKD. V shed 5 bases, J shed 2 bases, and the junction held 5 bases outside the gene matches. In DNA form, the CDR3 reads TGTGCCATCAGTCTACAGGGGCAAAACACCGGGGAGCTGTTTTTT. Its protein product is CAISLQGQNTGELFF.